Listed below are T cell receptor beta chains from one sample, sequenced in a study of blood T cell repertoires in COVID-19. The protocol was immunoSEQ multiplex PCR, while the TCRdb copy is restricted to in-frame clones and leaves out a portion. The data contain hundreds of thousands of clones, 65% to 90% of them singletons. Sequenced material: PBMCs or T cells enriched from blood (not recorded which). The receptors stem from a man aged 35 to 55 who had recovered from COVID-19. The CDR3 runs from the conserved cysteine through the conserved F or W. The D gene is left open where the match is weak. The size of a clone is reported for some rows only, either as once, few or many, or as a class for expanded clones.

V	J	size	D	DNA	CDR3
TRBV5-6	TRBJ2-7	.	TRBD2	TGTGCCAGCAGCTTGACTAGCGGGGCTTACGAGCAGTACTTC	CASSLTSGAYEQYF
TRBV19	TRBJ2-7	many	TRBD2	TGTGCCAGTAGTGAGAACGGGAGGCCCTCCTACGAGCAGTACTTC	CASSENGRPSYEQYF
TRBV4-1	TRBJ2-7	.	.	TGCGCCAGCAGCCAAGTATTATCAGAATCCTACGAGCAGTACTTC	CASSQVLSESYEQYF
TRBV28	TRBJ1-2	.	.	TGTGCCAGCACCTCCCAGGGAGTAGGCGGGACCTATGGCTACACCTTC	CASTSQGVGGTYGYTF
TRBV7-2	TRBJ2-3	.	.	TGTGCCAGCAGCTTAGACTCCCGCACAGATACGCAGTATTTT	CASSLDSRTDTQYF
TRBV5-4	TRBJ2-6	.	TRBD2	TGTGCCAGCACCTGGGATAGCGGGGGGTCCGGTGGGGCCAACGTCCTGACTTTC	CASTWDSGGSGGANVLTF
TRBV5-1	TRBJ1-2	.	.	TGCGCCAGCAGCTTGGATCGGGAGAACTATGGCTACACCTTC	CASSLDRENYGYTF
TRBV21-1	TRBJ2-7	.	.	TGTGCCAGCAGCAAACGGCCCGTGGCGGGAGGGTACGAGCAGTACTTC	CASSKRPVAGGYEQYF
TRBV27	TRBJ2-7	.	TRBD2	TGTGCCAGCAGTCCCTTAGCCGCGGGAGCGACCTACGAGCAGTACTTC	CASSPLAAGATYEQYF
TRBV5-1	TRBJ1-2	few	TRBD1	TGCGCCACCCAGAGGACGATCTCAGGGGGCTATGGCTACACCTTC	CATQRTISGGYGYTF
TRBV15	TRBJ1-1	.	.	TGTGCCACCAGCAGAGACCTCCGAAAAATATACACGAACACTGAAGCTTTCTTT	CATSRDLRKIYTNTEAFF
TRBV5-1	TRBJ2-1	.	TRBD2	TGCGCCAGCAGGCAACTAGCGGGAGGGCCGTATGAGCAGTTCTTC	CASRQLAGGPYEQFF
TRBV11-3	TRBJ2-1	.	TRBD2	TGTGCCAGCAGCCCCTCCGTGGCGACTAGCGGCCACGGTGAGCAGTTCTTC	CASSPSVATSGHGEQFF
TRBV28	TRBJ2-7	.	.	TGTGCCAGCAGCACAGGGGAACCGGGGGGGGAGCAGTACTTC	CASSTGEPGGEQYF
TRBV2	TRBJ2-1	.	.	TGTGCCAGCATACTAGACTTACCCCACAATGAGCAGTTCTTC	CASILDLPHNEQFF
TRBV9	TRBJ2-3	.	.	TGTGCCAGCAGCGTAGGCGGTGCGGGTGGCTTCACAGATACGCAGTATTTT	CASSVGGAGGFTDTQYF
TRBV7-8	TRBJ1-6	few	TRBD1	TGTGCCAGCAGCCCGGACAGGGAGAGTTCACCCCTCCACTTT	CASSPDRESSPLHF
TRBV28	TRBJ1-5	.	TRBD1	TGTGCCAGCAGTACCGACAGGGGGTGGAATCAGCCCCAGCATTTT	CASSTDRGWNQPQHF
TRBV19	TRBJ2-1	once	TRBD2	TGTGCCAGTAGGGGACTAGATTACAATGAGCAGTTCTTC	CASRGLDYNEQFF